This T cell receptor (beta chain) was identified in a study of neurological immune-mediated disorders (dated by TCRdb to the late 2010s). Regarding the research as a whole: Among the roughly 34 multiple sclerosis patients, relapsing-remitting MS was present in some 31 and secondary progressive MS was present in 3. Peripheral blood TCR-beta repertoires from patients with HTLV-I-associated myelopathy (HAM/TSP), patients with multiple sclerosis, and healthy controls were compared in the study using UMI-based sequencing. The roughly 100 TCR-beta libraries covered PBMC samples along with longitudinal samples, technical triplicates, and paired sorted CD4+ and CD8+ T-cell subsets. The cohort comprised 60 to 75 subjects: 15 or so HAM/TSP patients, 34 multiple sclerosis patients and 20 healthy controls. Broader findings and caveats from the paper: No association of the MS cluster with clinical or MRI features was observed, and the need for larger cohorts was stated by the authors. In phylogenetic analysis, the repertoires of 18 of 34 MS patients grouped into a cluster of related CDR3 sequences, which suggests a possible signature at the repertoire level. Expanded clones from different subjects shared no identical CDR3 amino acid sequences, which suggests that TCR-beta repertoires were private in all groups. TCR clonal expansion was greatest in HAM/TSP patients and smallest in MS patients, who ranked below even healthy controls.

CDR1 and CDR2, per the germline V gene (reference sequence), are MNHEY and SMNVEV. The cysteine opens and the phenylalanine closes a CDR3 of 14 amino acids. The read is trimmed to its CDR3 DNA, 42 bases read in frame from base 1. V and J lose 3 bases and 7 bases, and a span of 13 bases separates them. Many counts were recorded for this clonotype. Its target antigen remains unknown. No much larger clone exists at a distance of one base, and base qualities are not known. For unsorted PBMC libraries, 2 million PBMCs were used after storage in RNAlater at -80 degrees C until RNA extraction. The multiple sclerosis patients were enrolled in a US clinical protocol that used magnetic resonance imaging to evaluate disease progression. PBMCs were separated from peripheral blood using Ficoll-Hypaque density gradient centrifugation and then cryopreserved in liquid nitrogen. cDNA was synthesized by template-switch 5'RACE using a primer carrying a 10-nucleotide random unique molecular identifier by which each TCR transcript was tagged. Every sequencing run yielded over 200 million TCR-beta sequences covering 15-18 subjects. Total RNA was extracted with the RNeasy kit. TCR-beta VDJ regions were amplified with primers for the TCR constant region and the 5'RACE anchor, using the KAPA Real-time Library Amplification kit. A first PCR added sample indexes and Illumina adaptors, and a second PCR then raised library yield. After Ampure bead purification, the TCR product of roughly 650 bp was size-selected on a 2% E-gel SizeSelection system. Before pooling, library quality was assessed on a Bioanalyzer, concentration was determined with Qubit, and library quantification was performed with the Kapa Library Quantification kit. An Illumina HiSeq 2500 sequenced the libraries paired-end 2 x 150 bp. To increase sequence diversity, roughly 24-30% phiX was spiked into each library pool. Per the authors' processing: The UMI-based MiGEC pipeline processed quality-filtered reads and removed over 80% of raw TCR sequences during error correction. VDJ genes were aligned to IMGT germline references, and each clonotype was defined by a unique CDR3 amino acid sequence together with V-J genes. Clonal expansion, Shannon diversity and CDR3 relatedness (CalcPairwiseDistances, ClusterSamples) were evaluated with VDJtools, and phylogenetic trees were built with CLCbio workbench. Expanded clones were defined as having at least 8 unique UMIs, based on coefficient-of-variation modelling across technical triplicates. Using fastp trimming at Q25 and MiXCR clonotype assembly, TCRdb reanalyzed the public sequencing data and kept in-frame beta chains. Every CDR3 protein is listed once, alongside the most common genes and DNA of its rows. The V and J calls were not made by the authors but by TCRdb's processing. Counted in this sample were under 90,000 distinct CDR3 sequences; 3.5% of them appeared once. Of the sample, 2.9% is held by the ten largest clones.

The sample taken for sequencing was PBMCs. The sequence is built from TRBV27 and TRBJ1-5; the best D guess is TRBD1, with 5 bases matching. This receptor was obtained from a woman between 45 and 65 years old with multiple sclerosis. This receptor has the CDR3 CASSLKGNGQPQHF. The DNA sequence is given as TGTGCCAGCAGTTTGAAGGGGAATGGGCAGCCCCAGCATTTT.